This T cell receptor (beta chain) is from a study of blood T cell repertoires in COVID-19. About the study: Material from acute and convalescent COVID-19 was sourced from the United States, Italy and Spain. In each case, the material was cDNA or gDNA derived from T cells, B-cell-depleted T cells, or PBMCs.

Libraries were prepared by immunoSEQ multiplex PCR; TCRdb keeps only in-frame clonotypes and omits some of them. Of approximately 240,000 clones in the sample, 84% were seen once. The germline CDR1 and CDR2 sequences are KGHSH and LQKENI. CDR3 length: 13 amino acids. The V end was cut by 0 bases, the J end by 5 bases, with 8 bases between. Sequencing was carried out using peripheral blood. The receptor's source is a man in his forties or fifties with acute or convalescent COVID-19. The rearrangement joins TRBV18 to TRBJ2-7; no definite D call. CDR3 sequence reads: CASSPPSHNEQYF. The CDR3 DNA follows: TGTGCCAGCTCACCACCGTCTCACAACGAGCAGTACTTC.